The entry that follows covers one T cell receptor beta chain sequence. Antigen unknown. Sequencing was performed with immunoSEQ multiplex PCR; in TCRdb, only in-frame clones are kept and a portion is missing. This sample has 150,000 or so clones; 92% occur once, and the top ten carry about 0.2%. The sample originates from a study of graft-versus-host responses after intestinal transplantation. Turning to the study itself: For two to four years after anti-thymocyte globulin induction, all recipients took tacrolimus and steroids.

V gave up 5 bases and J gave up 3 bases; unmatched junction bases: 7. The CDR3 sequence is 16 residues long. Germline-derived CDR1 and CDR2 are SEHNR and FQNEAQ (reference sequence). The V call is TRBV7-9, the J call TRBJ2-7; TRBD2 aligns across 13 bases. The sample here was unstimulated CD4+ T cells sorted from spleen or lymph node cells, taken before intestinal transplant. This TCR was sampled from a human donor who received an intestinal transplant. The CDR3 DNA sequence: TGTGCCAGCAGCCCAGGGACTAGCGGGATCAACTACGAGCAGTACTTC. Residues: CASSPGTSGINYEQYF.